This T cell receptor (beta chain) was captured by sequencing in a study of blood T cell repertoires in COVID-19. Study overall: Specimens from acute and convalescent COVID-19 originated in the United States, Italy and Spain. T cells, B-cell-depleted T cells, or PBMCs provided the cDNA or gDNA that served as material.

Germline V gene sequence: CDR1 LGHDT, CDR2 YNNKEL (reference sequence). There are 15 residues in the CDR3. J lost 7 bases, V lost 4 bases, and 5 bases had no gene match. Under the authors' procedure: Reference gene primer amplification yielded estimated nucleated cell counts. Generated by immunoSEQ multiplex PCR, the TCRdb table keeps only in-frame clones and is missing some. That table gives V, J and clone size, and the DNA gave D and trimming. The profile covers approximately 54,000 clones, with over 75% appearing a single time and 7.5% to 10% taken by the ten largest. This clone occurred once. Sequenced sample: peripheral blood. This TCR was recovered from a woman aged 40 to 50 with active COVID-19. The rearrangement uses TRBV3-1 (or the pseudogene TRBV3-2) and TRBJ2-7; 15 nucleotides align to TRBD2. The CDR3 sequence: CASSPRTSGGEEQYF. The CDR3, as DNA: TGTGCCAGCAGCCCTCGGACTAGCGGGGGGGAGGAGCAGTACTTC.